This paragraph covers one TCR beta chain sequence. Its antigen is unidentified. The data stem from a study of T cell responses to AZD1222 COVID-19 vaccine. Study-level results: The donor cohort was predominantly white British with a female majority, and clonal diversity may have been underestimated. Sampled repertoires all dated from after the peak T cell response. It was only a handful of AZD1222 recipients who were seropositive at baseline.

The CDR3 sequence is 14 residues long. From germline, CDR1 is LNHDA and CDR2 SQIVND (reference sequence). The V and J ends lost 3 bases and 0 bases, in that order; junction bases with no gene match: 0. Sequenced by immunoSEQ multiplex PCR; TCRdb stores in-frame clones only, minus some. Here the sample spans some 60,000 clones, less than 90% being singletons. This rearrangement joins TRBV19 to TRBJ1-1; 8 bases match TRBD1. Sequenced material: peripheral blood, taken 28 days after the second AZD1222 dose. The clonotype was recovered from an adult who received the AZD1222 COVID-19 vaccine. The CDR3: CASSMGQVNTEAFF. In nucleotides, the CDR3 is TGTGCCAGTAGTATGGGACAGGTGAACACTGAAGCTTTCTTT.